A single sample is the source of the 25 T cell receptor beta chains below, sequenced in a study of blood T cell repertoires in COVID-19. Clones were read by immunoSEQ multiplex PCR, and TCRdb kept only the in-frame ones, dropping some. The sample has around 70,000 clones; 78% are singletons. Sequenced input: peripheral blood. The receptors stem from a human donor in a cohort sampled during active COVID-19.

The chain couples TRBV11-3 to TRBJ2-7; TRBD2 might be the D (5 bases). CDR1 is SGHNT and CDR2 is YENEEA in the germline V gene. Trimming shortened V by 5 bases and J by 5 bases, and 13 bases separated the two germline ends. The CDR3 length is 13 residues. CDR3 in DNA: TGTGCCAGCAGCACCTCCTGGACTCACGAGCAGTACTTC. Translated: CASSTSWTHEQYF.

The sample holds one count of this clone. The chain joins TRBV6-5 to TRBJ2-7; 8 bases are a match to TRBD1. CDR3 length: 12 residues. J lost 5 bases, V lost 6 bases, and 3 bases had no gene match. Germline lookup yields CDR1 MNHEY and CDR2 SVGAGI. DNA for the CDR3: TGTGCCAGCAGCCGCAGGGGGCACGAGCAGTACTTC. Its protein product is CASSRRGHEQYF.

The genes are TRBV9 and TRBJ2-5; 10 bases map to TRBD1. J lost 4 bases, V lost 4 bases, and 4 bases had no gene match. Germline values: CDR1 SGDLS, CDR2 YYNGEE. This CDR3 contains 14 residues. The CDR3 sequence: CASSSGTGAETQYF. In DNA, the CDR3 is TGTGCCAGCAGCTCCGGGACAGGGGCAGAGACCCAGTACTTC.

The J gene is TRBJ2-1, the V gene TRBV19, with D tentatively TRBD2 (6 bases). The CDR3 contains 13 residues. Trimming pared 7 bases from V and 7 bases from J, leaving 14 bases between. Germline V gene sequence: CDR1 LNHDA, CDR2 SQIVND (reference sequence). CDR3 nucleotides: TGTGCCAGTACCCCCCCGGGAGTAAATGAGCAGTTCTTC. It codes for CASTPPGVNEQFF.

The chain carries TRBV28 and TRBJ2-7; D might be TRBD1 (6 bases). V was clipped by 1 base and J by 2 bases, with 18 bases between them. Per germline, CDR1 MDHEN and CDR2 SYDVKM. This CDR3 comprises 17 residues. The CDR3 loop is CASSLYRRQGWTYEQYF. CDR3 DNA: TGTGCCAGCAGTTTATATCGGAGGCAGGGGTGGACCTACGAGCAGTACTTC.

A remark on this clone: This same CDR3 is encoded by further DNA sequences in the sample. The V call is TRBV7-2, the J call TRBJ2-1, with D unresolved. The CDR3 is 15 residues long. The germline V gene encodes CDR1 SGHTA and CDR2 FQGNSA. Trimming took 5 bases from V and 0 from J, leaving 11 bases between them. The chain's CDR3 is CASSPTSSSYNEQFF. CDR3 coding DNA: TGTGCCAGCAGCCCGACAAGTAGCTCCTACAATGAGCAGTTCTTC.

The rearrangement uses TRBV5-1 and TRBJ2-1; D may be TRBD1 (6 bases). Trimming shortened V by 1 base and J by 7 bases, and 15 bases separated the two germline ends. The CDR3 has 15 amino acids. Germline CDR1 reads SGHRS; CDR2 reads YFSETQ. The CDR3 reads CASSLSPGVENEQFF. The CDR3 DNA reads as TGCGCCAGCAGCTTGAGTCCAGGGGTCGAGAATGAGCAGTTCTTC.

Here the CDR3 reads CASSPDGTSFQYF. The CDR3 DNA is TGTGCCAGCAGCCCAGATGGGACTAGCTTTCAGTACTTC. The chain uses TRBV11-3 and TRBJ2-7, with 9 bases aligning to TRBD2. V was pared by 5 bases and J by 10 bases, with 9 bases of the junction left unmatched. The CDR3 runs to 13 residues. Germline CDR1 is SGHNT and CDR2 is YENEEA.

This sequence joins TRBV11-2 and TRBJ2-3, with TRBD2 identical over 9 bases. V dropped 4 bases and J dropped 4; count of bases not matched to a gene: 6. The CDR3 consists of 15 residues. The germline CDR1 and CDR2 sequences are SGHAT and FQNNGV. CDR3 amino acids: CASSSGIAGADTQYF. CDR3 coding DNA: TGTGCCAGCAGCTCCGGGATAGCGGGAGCAGATACGCAGTATTTT.

The table lists this clone with a few counts. V is TRBV20-1 and J is TRBJ2-7; D not certain. The germline V and J ends were trimmed by 6 bases and 5 bases, with 8 bases remaining between them. The CDR3 runs 10 residues. Germline-derived CDR1 and CDR2 are DFQATT and SNEGSKA (reference sequence). CDR3 sequence reads: CSAGLDEQYF. The CDR3 nucleotides are TGCAGTGCCGGGTTAGACGAGCAGTACTTC.

The chain's CDR3 is CASSQAQTRNYGYTF. CDR3 nucleotide sequence: TGTGCCAGCAGCCAAGCCCAGACACGTAACTATGGCTACACCTTC. J is TRBJ1-2 and V is TRBV3-1 (or the pseudogene TRBV3-2), with unresolved D. This CDR3 is 15 amino acids long. The V and J ends lost 1 base and 1 base respectively, with 10 bases between them. Germline loops: CDR1 LGHDT, CDR2 YNNKEL (reference sequence).

This rearrangement joins TRBV5-1 to TRBJ2-6, with D unclear. Per the germline V gene, CDR1 is SGHRS and CDR2 is YFSETQ. The germline V and J ends were trimmed by 7 bases and 1 base, with 12 bases remaining between them. The CDR3 extends over 15 amino acids. CDR3 sequence reads: CASAPTPSGANVLTF. The CDR3 nucleotides read TGCGCCAGCGCCCCAACACCATCTGGGGCCAACGTCCTGACTTTC.

The chain carries TRBV2 and TRBJ1-6, with 8 bases matching TRBD1. The CDR3 extends over 14 amino acids. From germline, CDR1 is SNHLY and CDR2 FYNNEI. The ends lost 6 bases at V and 9 bases at J; junction bases unmatched: 7. The CDR3, as DNA: TGTGCCAGCAGGGATCAGACAGGGGTTTCACCCCTCCACTTT. This encodes CASRDQTGVSPLHF.

The chain links TRBV12-2 to TRBJ1-2; TRBD1, the table's D call, was not compared with the DNA. TRBV12-2 constitutes a pseudogene. This CDR3 contains 14 residues. The CDR3 protein is CASRSTDRNYGYTF. The CDR3 nucleotides read TGTGCAAGTCGCTCTACGGACAGAAACTATGGCTACACCTTC.

The rearrangement links TRBV18 to TRBJ1-2, with 7 bases matching TRBD1. This CDR3 comprises 14 residues. Germline values: CDR1 KGHSH, CDR2 LQKENI. V trimming: 0 bases; J trimming: 3 bases; junction bases outside the gene matches: 1. CDR3 sequence reads: CASSPPGQYYGYTF. In DNA, the CDR3 is TGTGCCAGCTCACCACCGGGACAGTACTATGGCTACACCTTC.

In this sample, this clone turned up once. The rearrangement joins TRBV6-2 or TRBV6-3 to TRBJ1-5; D is uncertain. The V gene lost 3 bases and the J gene lost 1 base, with 10 bases spanning the gap. The germline gives CDR1 MNHEY, CDR2 SVGEGT. This CDR3 region has 15 residues. CDR3 sequence (DNA): TGTGCCAGCAGTTATATCTCCGGGAGCAATCAGCCCCAGCATTTT. Its protein product is CASSYISGSNQPQHF.

This clone was seen more than once but under ten times. The gene calls are TRBV10-1 and TRBJ2-7, with a tentative D call TRBD2 (6 bases). Germline V lookup: CDR1 WNHNN, CDR2 SYGVQD (reference sequence). Trimming took 5 bases from V and 0 from J, leaving 17 bases between them. The CDR3 length is 16 residues. The CDR3 sequence is CASSPRGAISSYEQYF. CDR3 sequence (DNA): TGCGCCAGCAGTCCCCGCGGGGCGATCAGCTCCTACGAGCAGTACTTC.

The rearrangement links TRBV5-1 to TRBJ2-1; 10 nucleotides match TRBD2. CDR1 is SGHRS, CDR2 YFSETQ, per germline. The V and J ends lost 4 bases and 5 bases, in that order; junction bases with no gene match: 6. The CDR3 consists of 15 residues. In DNA form, the CDR3 reads TGCGCCAGCAGCAACGGACTAGCGGCAGACAATGAGCAGTTCTTC. Its protein product is CASSNGLAADNEQFF.

This clone was found many times. The chain joins TRBV27 to TRBJ2-7, with TRBD1 identical over 8 bases. The J segment lost 1 base and the V segment lost 5 bases, leaving 7 bases of the junction unmatched. Germline-derived CDR1 and CDR2 are MNHEY and SMNVEV (reference sequence). This CDR3 is built from 15 residues. In DNA form, the CDR3 reads TGTGCCAGCAGTGCCCAGACAGGGGATTCCTACGAGCAGTACTTC. It codes for CASSAQTGDSYEQYF.

The chain has TRBV6-5 and TRBJ2-7; 10 nucleotides line up with TRBD1. The CDR3 loop spans 14 amino acids. V was clipped by 5 bases and J by 3 bases; unmatched bases: 4. Germline V gives CDR1 MNHEY, CDR2 SVGAGI. In DNA form, the CDR3 reads TGTGCCAGCAGTCCAAGGACAGGGGGCTACGAGCAGTACTTC. It is translated as CASSPRTGGYEQYF.

This sequence joins TRBV7-2 and TRBJ1-1; D is possibly TRBD1 (6 bases). V was cut by 2 bases and J by 1 base, with 8 bases left in between. The V gene's germline CDR1 is SGHTA and CDR2 FQGNSA. The CDR3 totals 14 residues. CDR3 sequence (DNA): TGTGCCAGCAGCTTAAAAGGGGGGAACACTGAAGCTTTCTTT. Its protein is CASSLKGGNTEAFF.

The V gene is TRBV3-1 (or the pseudogene TRBV3-2), the J gene TRBJ1-3; D is uncertain. The CDR3 loop spans 16 amino acids. The ends were cut back, 0 bases at V and 0 bases at J, with 9 bases in the middle. CDR1 is LGHDT, CDR2 YNNKEL, per germline (reference sequence). As DNA, the CDR3 is TGTGCCAGCAGCCAAGACTACTCCTACTCTGGAAACACCATATATTTT. Translation: CASSQDYSYSGNTIYF.

This chain joins TRBV30 and TRBJ2-7, with TRBD2 identical over 10 bases. Germline assignment: CDR1 GTSNPN and CDR2 SVGIG (reference sequence). The CDR3 extends over 13 amino acids. V was clipped by 3 bases and J by 5 bases; unmatched bases: 4. The CDR3 coding sequence is TGTGCCTGGAGCACTAGCGGGACCCACGAGCAGTACTTC. Encoded protein: CAWSTSGTHEQYF.

V and J are TRBV5-1 and TRBJ2-7, with 7 nucleotides matching TRBD2. Germline CDR1 is SGHRS and CDR2 is YFSETQ. The V and J ends lost 1 base and 6 bases, in that order; junction bases with no gene match: 10. The CDR3 loop spans 15 amino acids. The DNA for the CDR3 is TGCGCCAGCAGCTTGTCGTCGGGGGAGGGGTTCGAGCAGTACTTC. It translates to CASSLSSGEGFEQYF.

As DNA, the CDR3 is TGCGCCAGCAGCTTGGAAGGAGCGGGAGGGCCGGGGAATGAGCAGTTCTTC. Its translation: CASSLEGAGGPGNEQFF. This chain joins TRBV5-1 and TRBJ2-1; TRBD2 matches 10 bases. CDR1 is SGHRS and CDR2 is YFSETQ in the germline V gene. Trimming took 0 bases from V and 7 from J; bases not matched to a gene: 10. The CDR3 is 17 residues long.